This entry lists 14 T cell receptor beta chains sequenced from one sample in a study of cytomegalovirus exposure and HLA in healthy donors. The PCR employed 60 Vbeta primers together with 13 Jbeta primers. Only in-frame clones appear in the TCRdb table, and some are missing; sequencing was by immunoSEQ multiplex PCR. The sample lists approximately 170,000 clones; roughly 80% were seen once. Sequenced material: PBMCs. These receptors originate from a male donor in good health and CMV-seronegative.

The chain is built from TRBV7-6 and TRBJ1-1, with a weak D call TRBD1 (5 bases). This CDR3 has 14 residues. Trimming took 4 bases from V and 5 from J, leaving 14 bases between them. CDR1 is SGHVS, CDR2 FNYEAQ, per germline. The CDR3 nucleotides read TGTGCCAGCAGCTGGGGTGGGGGGGGTACTGAAGCTTTCTTT. Translation gives CASSWGGGGTEAFF. The full variable domain, its missing parts supplied by reference TRBV7-6 and TRBJ1-1, is GAGVSQSPRYKVTKRGQDVALRCDPISGHVSLYWYRQALGQGPEFLTYFNYEAQQDKSGLPNDRFSAERPEGSISTLTIQRTEQRDSAMYRCASSWGGGGTEAFFGQGTRLTVV.

The chain joins TRBV6-1 to TRBJ2-5, with TRBD2 matching 13 bases. The CDR3 contains 14 residues. Per the germline V gene, CDR1 is MNHNS and CDR2 is SASEGT. J lost 4 bases, V lost 5 bases, and 1 base had no gene match. The CDR3 region is CASSRLAGGETQYF. The CDR3 DNA is TGTGCCAGCAGTCGACTAGCGGGGGGAGAGACCCAGTACTTC.

This rearrangement joins TRBV5-6 to TRBJ2-5; possibly TRBD1 for D (5 bases). The germline V gene encodes CDR1 SGHDT and CDR2 YYEEEE. There are 14 residues in the CDR3. V dropped 6 bases and J dropped 5 bases, with 17 bases sitting between them. CDR3 residues: CASTDGHSRETQYF. CDR3 DNA sequence: TGTGCCAGCACCGACGGACATTCCCGCGAGACCCAGTACTTC.

V and J are TRBV7-9 and TRBJ2-5; D is possibly TRBD1 (6 bases). V was pared by 2 bases and J by 5 bases, with 24 bases between. Germline assignment: CDR1 SEHNR and CDR2 FQNEAQ (reference sequence). This CDR3 is built from 18 residues. CDR3 coding DNA: TGTGCCAGCAGCTTATCTGAGTTACAGGGTATTCTTGGTGAGACCCAGTACTTC. Translated, it gives CASSLSELQGILGETQYF.

V gene TRBV19 combines with J gene TRBJ1-5; D might be TRBD1 (6 bases). Trimming left V 5 bases short and J 3 bases short, with 17 bases between. Per germline, CDR1 LNHDA and CDR2 SQIVND (reference sequence). The CDR3 runs 16 residues. In DNA form, the CDR3 reads TGTGCCAGTAGTCCTCGAAGCGGACAGAACAATCAGCCCCAGCATTTT. Encoded protein: CASSPRSGQNNQPQHF. The whole variable domain, filled in from reference TRBV19 and TRBJ1-5, reads DGGITQSPKYLFRKEGQNVTLSCEQNLNHDAMYWYRQDPGQGLRLIYYSQIVNDFQKGDIAEGYSVSREKKESFPLTVTSAQKNPTAFYLCASSPRSGQNNQPQHFGDGTRLSIL.

As regards this clone: Other DNA sequences in this specimen translate into the identical CDR3. V usage is TRBV6-5 and J usage is TRBJ2-7; the D gene is possibly TRBD1 (5 bases). The ends were cut back, 6 bases at V and 4 bases at J, with 7 bases in the middle. This CDR3 has 11 residues. From germline, CDR1 is MNHEY and CDR2 SVGAGI. This CDR3 reads CASRQGYEQYF. CDR3 in DNA: TGTGCCAGCAGGCAGGGATACGAGCAGTACTTC.

The rearrangement joins TRBV4-1 to TRBJ1-6; 10 bases line up with TRBD1. In germline, CDR1 is MGHRA, CDR2 YSYEKL. The CDR3 extends over 16 amino acids. With V trimmed by 1 base and J by 9 bases, 6 bases remained unmatched. CDR3 in amino acids: CASSQVERDRGSPLHF. The CDR3 DNA reads as TGCGCCAGCAGCCAAGTCGAACGGGACAGGGGTTCACCCCTCCACTTT.

This rearrangement joins TRBV11-2 to TRBJ2-1, with D perhaps TRBD2 (7 bases). Germline CDR1 SGHAT, CDR2 FQNNGV. Trimming left V 6 bases short and J 5 bases short, with 14 bases between. The CDR3 has 14 residues. The CDR3 is CASRPWGGNNEQFF. The CDR3, as DNA: TGTGCCAGCAGACCGTGGGGGGGCAACAATGAGCAGTTCTTC.

This chain connects TRBV4-1 to TRBJ2-5; a weak D match, TRBD2 (5 bases). From germline, CDR1 is MGHRA and CDR2 YSYEKL. This CDR3 has 17 residues. Trimming left V 0 bases short and J 2 bases short, with 16 bases between. The DNA for the CDR3 is TGCGCCAGCAGCCAAGATAGGCGGAGCGGAACACAAGAGACCCAGTACTTC. Its protein is CASSQDRRSGTQETQYF.

This clone came up a few times. This chain uses TRBV19 with TRBJ2-7; maybe TRBD1 (5 bases). There are 13 residues in the CDR3. V was cut by 8 bases and J by 2 bases, with 13 bases left in between. Germline V CDR1 and CDR2: LNHDA, SQIVND (reference sequence). The CDR3 here is CASGATDAYEQYF. DNA of the CDR3: TGTGCCAGTGGAGCGACAGATGCCTACGAGCAGTACTTC.

V and J are TRBV19 and TRBJ1-1; TRBD1 matches 8 bases. Trimming took 3 bases from V and 5 from J; bases not matched to a gene: 8. The germline CDR1 and CDR2 sequences are LNHDA and SQIVND (reference sequence). This CDR3 comprises 15 residues. The CDR3 here is CASSILRTGLTEAFF. The DNA of the CDR3 is TGTGCCAGTAGTATCCTCCGGACAGGGTTAACTGAAGCTTTCTTT.

The J gene is TRBJ2-2, the V gene TRBV11-3; D gene ambiguous. Germline CDR1 and CDR2: SGHNT and YENEEA. The CDR3 is 13 amino acids. The germline V and J ends were trimmed by 3 bases and 5 bases, with 7 bases remaining between them. The CDR3 DNA is TGTGCCAGCAGCTTGAGAAGTACCGGGGAGCTGTTTTTT. Translating it yields CASSLRSTGELFF.

V is TRBV4-1 and J is TRBJ2-5, with TRBD2 matching 7 bases. J gave up 0 bases and V 2 bases, and 3 bases lay outside the gene matches. Per the germline V gene, CDR1 is MGHRA and CDR2 is YSYEKL. CDR3 length: 15 amino acids. The CDR3 coding sequence is TGCGCCAGCAGCCAACCTAGCGGATACCAAGAGACCCAGTACTTC. It is translated as CASSQPSGYQETQYF.

On this clone itself: This same CDR3 is encoded by further DNA sequences in the sample. This CDR3 is CASSPDRNYGYTF. DNA of the CDR3: TGTGCCAGCAGTCCTGACAGAAACTATGGCTACACCTTC. The chain recombines TRBV6-6 with TRBJ1-2; maybe TRBD1 (5 bases). V lost 5 bases and J lost 2, with 9 bases in between. Germline CDR1 and CDR2: MNHNY and SVGAGI (reference sequence). The CDR3 is 13 residues long.